The 8 T cell receptor beta chains below were found in one sample sequenced in a study of CD4 T cells in relation to SARS-CoV-2 and coronaviruses. Their antigens are not known. Here immunoSEQ multiplex PCR was the method, and the copy in TCRdb shows in-frame clones only, minus some. The repertoire holds about 43,000 clones, with 82% as singletons. The specimen sequenced was naive CD4+ T cells from PBMCs, cultured in vitro. As to subset: naive CD4+ T cells isolated by negative enrichment. These receptors were taken from an adult with COVID-19.

The chain carries TRBV6-5 and TRBJ1-5; D is possibly TRBD1 (5 bases). The CDR3 covers 14 residues. CDR1 MNHEY and CDR2 SVGAGI come from the germline V gene. V was cut by 6 bases and J by 2 bases, with 11 bases left in between. The CDR3 DNA reads as TGTGCCAGCAGGATCAGGGATCGCAATCAGCCCCAGCATTTT. This encodes CASRIRDRNQPQHF.

This clone was detected a few times. The genes are TRBV2 and TRBJ2-5, with D unclear. Deletions cut 8 bases from V and 4 bases from J, with 14 bases between. The germline V gene encodes CDR1 SNHLY and CDR2 FYNNEI. This CDR3 spans 13 amino acids. CDR3 nucleotides: TGTGCCAGCGTACTAAAAACCCCAGAGACCCAGTACTTC. Residues: CASVLKTPETQYF.

The chain uses TRBV5-5 and TRBJ2-3; D might be TRBD2 (5 bases). The CDR3 is 14 amino acids. V was shortened by 1 base and J by 3 bases, with 9 bases between the two germline ends. Germline V gene data show CDR1 as SGHKS and CDR2 as YYEKEE (reference sequence). Here the CDR3 DNA reads TGTGCCAGCAGCTTGTTTGGGGAGACAGATACGCAGTATTTT. It specifies CASSLFGETDTQYF. Full variable domain (missing parts from reference TRBV5-5 and TRBJ2-3): DAGVTQSPTHLIKTRGQQVTLRCSPISGHKSVSWYQQVLGQGPQFIFQYYEKEERGRGNFPDRFSARQFPNYSSELNVNALLLGDSALYLCASSLFGETDTQYFGPGTRLTVL.

This chain connects TRBV4-1 to TRBJ2-1; 13 bases are shared with TRBD2. This CDR3 is built from 16 residues. Germline assignment: CDR1 MGHRA and CDR2 YSYEKL. The ends lost 1 base at V and 7 bases at J; junction bases unmatched: 4. In nucleotides, the CDR3 is TGCGCCAGCAGCCAAGTTACTAGCGGGAGGGGAAATGAGCAGTTCTTC. Its protein product is CASSQVTSGRGNEQFF.

The rearrangement links TRBV10-3 to TRBJ1-4; a possible D gene is TRBD1 (5 bases). Per the germline V gene, CDR1 is ENHRY and CDR2 is SYGVKD. V lost 6 bases to trimming and J lost 3 bases, with 8 bases between them. The CDR3 runs 13 residues. The CDR3 nucleotides are TGTGCCATCAGCGGGGCAGCTAATGAAAAACTGTTTTTT. Amino acid sequence: CAISGAANEKLFF.

This clone showed up just a few times. This sequence joins TRBV7-9 and TRBJ1-1; no firm D call. CDR1 and CDR2 from the germline V gene are SEHNR and FQNEAQ (reference sequence). CDR3 length: 11 amino acids. V was clipped by 3 bases and J by 11 bases, with 10 bases between them. This CDR3 is CASSFGVGAFF. The CDR3 DNA reads as TGTGCCAGCAGCTTCGGAGTAGGGGCTTTCTTT.

The chain recombines TRBV2 with TRBJ2-3; 10 bases line up with TRBD2. V dropped 5 bases and J dropped 4; count of bases not matched to a gene: 9. The CDR3 runs to 16 residues. Germline values: CDR1 SNHLY, CDR2 FYNNEI. The CDR3 spells CASSRPPGLASDTQYF. The CDR3 DNA follows: TGTGCCAGCAGTCGACCCCCGGGACTAGCGTCAGATACGCAGTATTTT.

The chain combines TRBV28 with TRBJ2-7, with 7 bases lining up with TRBD2. The length of the CDR3 is 15 residues. Germline V gives CDR1 MDHEN, CDR2 SYDVKM. V trimming: 2 bases; J trimming: 0 bases; junction bases outside the gene matches: 4. CDR3 in DNA: TGTGCCAGCAGTTTAAGCGGGGCCAGCTCCTACGAGCAGTACTTC. This encodes CASSLSGASSYEQYF.